These 15 T cell receptor beta chains came from one sample sequenced in a study of T cells in women clearing cervical HPV infection (dated by TCRdb to 2016 to 2019). Libraries were built with the immunoSEQ multiplex PCR assay. TCRdb provides this immuneACCESS table in a form limited to in-frame rearrangements. Some clones are lacking; in checked studies, under half of them reflect an unresolved V gene, and why the rest are absent is not known. The sample table holds about 30,000 clones. The ten largest clones capture roughly 18% of the sample. Input material: blood buffy coat. Source of these receptors: a woman between 18 and 70 years old with a cervical HPV16 infection that either progressed to CIN3+ or cleared (not recorded which).

As concerns this clone: The CDR3 extends 3 residues past the end of the read, so its final part is completed from the germline J gene. The rearrangement uses TRBV7-2 and TRBJ2-6; D ambiguous. The CDR3 length is 14 residues. Germline values: CDR1 SGHTA, CDR2 FQGNSA. V was shortened by 10 bases and J by 0 bases, with 10 bases between the two germline ends. The CDR3 sequence: CATGQDSGANVLTF. The CDR3 DNA, read in part, is TGTGCCACAGGTCAGGACTCTGGGGCCAACGTC.

Worth noting for this clone: The junction departs from germline at one end; a sequencing error may be responsible. From the germline J gene comes the end of the CDR3, since the read stops 3 residues before it. This sample includes further DNA sequences coding for the same CDR3. V gene TRBV7-2 combines with J gene TRBJ1-3, with a weak D call TRBD1 (5 bases). Per the germline V gene, CDR1 is SGHTA and CDR2 is FQGNSA. The CDR3 is 13 amino acids. Incomplete CDR3 DNA: TGTGCCAGCAGCCCCTCGGGGGGAAACACA. It is translated as CASSPSGGNT. In full, the CDR3 is CASSPSGGNTIYF.

The part of the CDR3 DNA that was read is TGTGCCAGTAGTATCGGGGAAAACTATGGC. This gives the protein CASSIGENYG. The full CDR3 reads CASSIGENYGYTF. This rearrangement joins TRBV19 to TRBJ1-2; D is ambiguous. The sequence runs out 3 residues before the end of the CDR3; the remainder is reconstructed from the germline J gene. Germline values: CDR1 LNHDA, CDR2 SQIVND (reference sequence). The CDR3 has 13 residues. Trimming removed 3 bases at V and 2 bases at J, with 7 bases between. Supplemented by reference TRBV19 and TRBJ1-2, the full variable domain reads DGGITQSPKYLFRKEGQNVTLSCEQNLNHDAMYWYRQDPGQGLRLIYYSQIVNDFQKGDIAEGYSVSREKKESFPLTVTSAQKNPTAFYLCASSIGENYGYTFGSGTRLTVV.

In the case of this clone: The read ends 3 residues early relative to the CDR3; the germline J gene fills the gap. The chain is built from TRBV4-2 and TRBJ1-2; 10 bases map to TRBD1. The CDR3 consists of 15 residues. Germline V gives CDR1 LGHNA, CDR2 YNFKEQ. The DNA read from the CDR3 is TGTGCCAGCAGCCAATCGGACAGGGGGGCCCTAGGC. Amino acids: CASSQSDRGALG. In full, the CDR3 reads CASSQSDRGALGYTF.

Details on this clone: The read terminates 3 residues ahead of where the CDR3 ends, so the germline J gene completes it. The chain combines TRBV2 with TRBJ1-4; maybe TRBD1 (6 bases). The V gene's germline CDR1 is SNHLY and CDR2 FYNNEI. Trimming cost V 4 bases and J 5 bases, with 8 bases left between them. The CDR3 spans 13 residues. Incomplete CDR3 DNA: TGTGCCAGCAGTGGTAGGGGGAATGAAAAA. Encoded protein: CASSGRGNEK. The full-length CDR3 reads as CASSGRGNEKLFF.

To note about this clone: The sequenced fragment ends 3 residues before the CDR3 boundary, so the rest is inferred from the germline J gene. The sample carries other DNA sequences with the same CDR3. The V call is TRBV6-2 or TRBV6-3, the J call TRBJ1-2; 8 bases map to TRBD1. The CDR3 has 13 residues. V dropped 5 bases and J dropped 3; count of bases not matched to a gene: 2. Germline loops: CDR1 MNHEY, CDR2 SVGEGT. The CDR3 region is CASSGQGYYGYTF. The DNA read from the CDR3 is TGTGCCAGCAGTGGACAGGGATACTATGGC.

With respect to this clone: The read ends 3 residues shy of where the CDR3 ends; the end is completed using the germline J gene. The V gene is TRBV9, the J gene TRBJ1-1, with D perhaps TRBD1 (5 bases). The CDR3 is 13 amino acids. Germline V gene data show CDR1 as SGDLS and CDR2 as YYNGEE. V dropped 4 bases and J dropped 5 bases, with 12 bases sitting between them. CDR3 loop: CASSNGHFTEAFF. CDR3 DNA (partial): TGTGCCAGCAGCAACGGACATTTTACTGAA.

On this clone itself: The read terminates 3 residues before the CDR3 end, so the remaining end is supplied by the germline J gene. The genes are TRBV7-6 and TRBJ1-2, with 7 bases fitting TRBD1. The germline CDR1 and CDR2 sequences are SGHVS and FNYEAQ. CDR3 length: 17 residues. The part of the CDR3 DNA that was read is TGTGCCAGCAGCTTAACGAGGACAGGCGTTAGTTCCTACGAC. Encoded protein: CASSLTRTGVSSYD. The entire CDR3 sequence reads CASSLTRTGVSSYDYTF.

A note on this clone: With the read ending 3 residues before the CDR3 end, the germline J gene is used to fill in that end. The rearrangement uses TRBV6-2 or TRBV6-3 and TRBJ2-1; no reliable D call. CDR1 is MNHEY, CDR2 SVGEGT, per germline. The length of the CDR3 is 12 residues. V was clipped by 7 bases and J by 4 bases, with 8 bases between them. The CDR3 spells CASMAQYNEQFF. The sequenced part of the CDR3 DNA is TGTGCCAGCATGGCACAGTACAATGAG.

A remark on this clone: The read terminates 3 residues ahead of where the CDR3 ends, so the germline J gene completes it. The chain has TRBV19 and TRBJ2-7; weak D call: TRBD2 (5 bases). Germline V CDR1 and CDR2: LNHDA, SQIVND (reference sequence). The CDR3 has 13 residues. The ends were cut back, 4 bases at V and 1 base at J, with 8 bases in the middle. The CDR3 spells CASSSGLSYEQYF. CDR3 DNA (partial): TGTGCCAGTAGTAGCGGACTTTCCTACGAG.

Comment on this clone: The read halts 3 residues ahead of the CDR3 end, with the missing end drawn from the germline J gene. V usage is TRBV20-1 and J usage is TRBJ2-3; no reliable D call. This CDR3 spans 13 amino acids. Trimming removed 3 bases from V and 5 bases from J, with 12 bases in between. CDR1 is DFQATT, CDR2 SNEGSKA, per germline (reference sequence). CDR3 protein: CSAREPTGDTQYF. CDR3 DNA (partial): TGCAGTGCTAGGGAGCCGACTGGAGATACG.

CDR3 bases read: TGTGCCAGCAGCTTAATGGGGTCGGGGTCACCC. It translates to CASSLMGSGSP. The CDR3 in full is CASSLMGSGSPLHF. This sequence joins TRBV7-3 and TRBJ1-6; no firm D call. The read halts 3 residues ahead of the CDR3 end, with the missing end drawn from the germline J gene. V lost 1 base to trimming and J lost 10 bases, with 11 bases between them. Germline V CDR1 and CDR2: SGHTA, FQGTGA. The CDR3 is 14 residues long. Complete variable domain (other parts from reference TRBV7-3 and TRBJ1-6): GAGVSQTPSNKVTEKGKYVELRCDPISGHTALYWYRQSLGQGPEFLIYFQGTGAADDSGLPNDRFFAVRPEGSVSTLKIQRTERGDSAVYLCASSLMGSGSPLHFGNGTRLTVT.

With regard to this clone: The CDR3 end lies 3 residues beyond the end of the read and is filled in from the germline J gene. The gene calls are TRBV7-6 and TRBJ2-2; 8 bases map to TRBD1. Germline CDR1 and CDR2: SGHVS and FNYEAQ. The CDR3 consists of 15 residues. J gave up 4 bases and V 5 bases, and 6 bases lay outside the gene matches. CDR3 sequence: CASSPQGAGTGELFF. Incomplete CDR3 DNA: TGTGCCAGCAGCCCCCAGGGGGCTGGCACCGGGGAG.

Comment on this clone: With the read ending 3 residues before the CDR3 end, the germline J gene is used to fill in that end. The chain recombines TRBV19 with TRBJ2-4; TRBD1 is a possible D gene (5 bases). The CDR3 is made up of 14 amino acids. The V and J ends lost 10 bases and 6 bases respectively, with 19 bases between them. Per germline, CDR1 LNHDA and CDR2 SQIVND (reference sequence). Partial CDR3 DNA: TGTGCCACCCTCCAGGGTTCCGGACCAAACATT. It codes for CATLQGSGPNI. The complete CDR3 sequence is CATLQGSGPNIQYF. The entire variable domain, with the rest obtained from reference TRBV19 and TRBJ2-4, is as follows: DGGITQSPKYLFRKEGQNVTLSCEQNLNHDAMYWYRQDPGQGLRLIYYSQIVNDFQKGDIAEGYSVSREKKESFPLTVTSAQKNPTAFYLCATLQGSGPNIQYFGAGTRLSVL.

Worth noting for this clone: Read sequence stops 3 residues before the CDR3 end, and the germline J gene provides the missing end. V and J are TRBV19 and TRBJ2-3; a possible D gene is TRBD2 (6 bases). The CDR3 runs 13 residues. Germline CDR1 and CDR2: LNHDA and SQIVND (reference sequence). CDR3: CASSILGGRPQYF. Incomplete CDR3 DNA: TGTGCCAGTAGTATATTGGGGGGACGGCCG.